This T cell receptor (beta chain) was identified during a study of shared clonotypes between healthy human individuals. Study in general: Contributing individuals were a couple of females and a few males aged 18 to 49.

The deep-level immunoSEQ assay was used. Splitting of each subset's genomic DNA was done evenly across several immunoSEQ plates. Repertoires were generated with immunoSEQ multiplex PCR, while TCRdb's copy carries only in-frame clones and drops some. The table lists fewer than 600,000 clones, roughly 79% of them singletons. Samples left unsorted employed approximately 83 million PBMCs for genomic DNA. Germline CDR1 MDHEN, CDR2 SYDVKM. The length of the CDR3 is 14 residues. Trimming cost V 8 bases and J 6 bases; bases outside gene matches: 9. Sequenced material: PBMCs. The rearrangement uses TRBV28 and TRBJ1-5; TRBD1 matches at 8 bases. This clonotype was sampled from a woman between 40 and 55 years old in good health. Some clones in this sample may be carry-over from other donors' samples. The CDR3 reads CASCEDRVGQPQHF. The CDR3 DNA sequence: TGTGCCAGCTGCGAGGACAGGGTCGGTCAGCCCCAGCATTTT.